These T cell receptor beta chains were read from a single sample in a study of cytomegalovirus exposure and HLA in healthy donors. TCRdb's copy holds only in-frame clones and misses some; the assay was immunoSEQ multiplex PCR. Here the sample spans 170,000 or so clones, roughly 80% being singletons. Sequenced material: PBMCs. The receptors derive from a woman aged 25 to 39 in good health and CMV-seronegative. CDR3s include the opening cysteine and the closing phenylalanine or tryptophan. Fields, in order: clone size, V gene, D gene, J gene, CDR3 protein, CDR3 DNA. D genes are given only for firm matches. Clone size is stated in some rows and not others, as once, few, many or a class when expanded.

.	TRBV10-3	TRBD2	TRBJ2-3	CAISERGGLTDTQYF	TGTGCCATCAGTGAGCGGGGGGGCCTCACAGATACGCAGTATTTT
.	TRBV7-7	TRBD2	TRBJ2-5	CASSLIAGVVGTQYF	TGTGCTAGCAGCTTAATAGCGGGAGTGGTGGGGACCCAGTACTTC
.	TRBV7-2	TRBD1	TRBJ1-2	CASSARQGEEGYTF	TGTGCCAGCAGCGCCAGACAGGGGGAGGAAGGCTACACCTTC
.	TRBV6-6	.	TRBJ2-3	CASLGLNTDTQYF	TGTGCCAGCCTCGGACTGAACACAGATACGCAGTATTTT
.	TRBV7-8	.	TRBJ2-7	CASSLEVNGGTWSNYEQYF	TGTGCCAGCAGCTTAGAAGTTAATGGGGGCACCTGGAGTAACTACGAGCAGTACTTC
.	TRBV6-5	.	TRBJ2-7	CASSDYSGLSEQYF	TGTGCCAGCAGTGATTATAGCGGTCTCTCCGAGCAGTACTTC
.	TRBV19	TRBD1	TRBJ1-6	CASSRQGDNSPLHF	TGTGCCAGTAGTCGGCAGGGGGATAATTCACCCCTCCACTTT
once	TRBV7-2	TRBD1	TRBJ2-5	CASSARQGAKTQYF	TGTGCCAGCAGCGCTCGACAGGGGGCAAAGACCCAGTACTTC
few	TRBV10-2	TRBD1	TRBJ1-1	CASGRQGINTEAFF	TGCGCCAGCGGACGACAGGGAATAAACACTGAAGCTTTCTTT
.	TRBV7-8	.	TRBJ1-4	CASSPRQEGSVLFF	TGTGCTAGCAGCCCGCGACAGGAAGGATCTGTGCTGTTTTTT
.	TRBV4-1	.	TRBJ2-7	CASSQVRSYEQYF	TGCGCCAGCAGCCAAGTTCGGTCCTACGAGCAGTACTTC
.	TRBV7-9	.	TRBJ1-5	CASSPGGRGGNQPQHF	TGTGCCAGCAGCCCGGGGGGTCGGGGGGGCAATCAGCCCCAGCATTTT
.	TRBV20-1	.	TRBJ1-5	CSAKAGGPQHF	TGCAGTGCAAAGGCTGGCGGGCCCCAGCATTTT
.	TRBV5-1	TRBD2	TRBJ2-7	CASSFSGGRTYEQYF	TGCGCCAGCAGCTTTAGCGGCGGGAGGACCTACGAGCAGTACTTC
.	TRBV7-9	TRBD2	TRBJ2-7	CASSLVLAGAYEQYF	TGTGCCAGCAGCTTAGTACTAGCGGGGGCCTACGAGCAGTACTTC
.	TRBV19	.	TRBJ1-3	CASRPGQTGNTIYF	TGTGCCAGTAGGCCGGGACAAACTGGAAACACCATATATTTT
once	TRBV5-1	.	TRBJ2-1	CASRDRGADYNEQFF	TGCGCCAGCAGGGATCGGGGGGCCGATTACAATGAGCAGTTCTTC
.	TRBV7-6	.	TRBJ2-5	CASSAEGLKETQYF	TGTGCCAGCAGCGCAGAAGGACTCAAAGAGACCCAGTACTTC
.	TRBV7-9	TRBD1	TRBJ1-1	CASSRDRVGTEAFF	TGTGCCAGCAGCAGGGACAGGGTGGGCACTGAAGCTTTCTTT
.	TRBV5-1	TRBD1	TRBJ2-3	CASMKSGTGATDTQYF	TGCGCCAGCATGAAGTCCGGGACAGGGGCCACAGATACGCAGTATTTT
.	TRBV6-4	TRBD2	TRBJ2-1	CASSELRGGKNEQFF	TGTGCCAGCAGTGAATTGCGGGGGGGTAAGAATGAGCAGTTCTTC
.	TRBV5-1	.	TRBJ2-7	CASSWGTGYEQYF	TGCGCCAGCAGCTGGGGAACAGGGTACGAGCAGTACTTC
.	TRBV21-1	.	TRBJ1-2	CASYEEPGQGVEGYTF	TGTGCCAGCTATGAGGAGCCAGGACAGGGTGTTGAAGGCTACACCTTC
.	TRBV2	.	TRBJ2-3	CASRAWGTSTDTQYF	TGTGCCAGCAGGGCTTGGGGGACTAGCACAGATACGCAGTATTTT
.	TRBV5-1	TRBD1	TRBJ1-1	CASSRDRNTEAFF	TGCGCCAGCAGCAGGGACAGGAACACTGAAGCTTTCTTT
.	TRBV2	TRBD2	TRBJ2-3	CASSVGASGDTDTQYF	TGTGCCAGCAGTGTGGGGGCTAGCGGGGACACAGATACGCAGTATTTT
.	TRBV5-4	.	TRBJ2-1	CASSAGSGNFF	TGTGCCAGCAGCGCTGGGTCAGGGAACTTCTTC
.	TRBV6-6	.	TRBJ1-2	CASRTNDGYTF	TGTGCCAGCAGAACAAATGATGGCTACACCTTC
few	TRBV15	.	TRBJ2-2	CATQVPVGGSGELFF	TGTGCCACCCAGGTACCGGTCGGCGGGTCCGGGGAGCTGTTTTTT
.	TRBV19	TRBD1	TRBJ2-6	CASSITGQGSGANVLTF	TGTGCCAGTAGTATCACGGGACAGGGCTCTGGGGCCAACGTCCTGACTTTC
.	TRBV9	TRBD1	TRBJ1-2	CASSGPWDREYGYTF	TGTGCCAGCAGCGGACCTTGGGACAGGGAATATGGCTACACCTTC
.	TRBV28	TRBD1	TRBJ1-6	CASSPPRTGRGSPLHF	TGTGCCAGCAGCCCTCCGAGGACAGGCAGAGGTTCACCCCTCCACTTT
.	TRBV6-1	.	TRBJ1-2	CASSVLGWGYTF	TGTGCCAGCAGTGTGCTCGGTTGGGGCTACACCTTC